Each of the 23 T cell receptor beta chains below was sequenced from the same sample in a study of blood T cell repertoires in COVID-19. Some clones are missing from TCRdb's copy, which holds only in-frame ones; the method was immunoSEQ multiplex PCR. This table has some 14,000 clones, approximately 88% appearing once. The sample taken for sequencing was peripheral blood. The receptors shown here come from a human donor with active COVID-19. The donor label of this sample is uncertain.

This chain uses TRBV3-1 (or the pseudogene TRBV3-2) with TRBJ2-5; D possibly corresponds to TRBD2 (5 bases). Germline V gene data show CDR1 as LGHDT and CDR2 as YNNKEL (reference sequence). V was cut by 4 bases and J by 4 bases, with 19 bases left in between. CDR3 length equals 16 residues. DNA for the CDR3: TGTGCCAGCAGCCCAGGCTGGGAGAGTGGAAGAGAGACCCAGTACTTC. It yields the protein CASSPGWESGRETQYF.

The rearrangement links TRBV5-1 to TRBJ1-1; 7 nucleotides agree with TRBD1. The CDR3 contains 14 residues. V lost 4 bases, J lost 1 base, and 4 bases stayed unmatched. The V gene's germline CDR1 is SGHRS and CDR2 YFSETQ. This CDR3 is CASSRDSKNTEAFF. The CDR3 nucleotides read TGCGCCAGCAGCCGGGACAGTAAGAACACTGAAGCTTTCTTT.

The chain links TRBV9 to TRBJ1-2, with D uncertain. This CDR3 is built from 16 residues. V shed 4 bases and J shed 4 bases, with 20 bases lying between them. Germline loops: CDR1 SGDLS, CDR2 YYNGEE. The CDR3 region has the DNA TGTGCCAGCAGCCGAACAAGTGGGCTTAACGTCTATGGCTACACCTTC. Residues: CASSRTSGLNVYGYTF.

The J gene is TRBJ2-7, the V gene TRBV15; tentatively, D is TRBD2 (6 bases). The CDR3 covers 15 residues. V shed 1 base and J shed 1 base, with 11 bases lying between them. The germline gives CDR1 LNHNV, CDR2 YYDKDF (reference sequence). The CDR3 loop is CATSRGHGTSYEQYF. The CDR3 coding sequence is TGTGCCACCAGCAGAGGGCATGGGACTTCCTACGAGCAGTACTTC.

This clone was seen only a few times. The V and J genes are TRBV5-6 and TRBJ2-5; D gene ambiguous. V lost 5 bases, J lost 4 bases, and 15 bases lay in between. Germline V CDR1 and CDR2: SGHDT, YYEEEE. There are 14 residues in the CDR3. The CDR3 sequence: CASSVYSTRETQYF. Here the CDR3 DNA reads TGTGCCAGCAGTGTTTACTCCACCCGAGAGACCCAGTACTTC.

V gene TRBV5-1 combines with J gene TRBJ1-5; 11 bases align to TRBD1. Germline CDR1 is SGHRS and CDR2 is YFSETQ. The CDR3 loop spans 14 amino acids. Trimming at V came to 4 bases and at J to 7 bases, leaving 4 bases not matched to a gene. CDR3 protein: CASSVGQGDQPQHF. CDR3 DNA sequence: TGCGCCAGCAGCGTGGGACAGGGGGACCAGCCCCAGCATTTT.

V usage is TRBV5-6 and J usage is TRBJ2-2, with TRBD1 matching over 11 bases. The trim removed 4 bases at V and 3 bases at J, leaving 2 bases unmatched. Germline V gives CDR1 SGHDT, CDR2 YYEEEE. The CDR3 totals 15 residues. CDR3 sequence (DNA): TGTGCCAGCAGCCCGGGACAGGGGGACACCGGGGAGCTGTTTTTT. It translates to CASSPGQGDTGELFF.

The rearrangement joins TRBV10-3 to TRBJ2-1, with D possibly TRBD2 on 6 matching bases. V was trimmed by 10 bases and J by 6 bases, leaving 22 bases between them. Germline CDR1 reads ENHRY; CDR2 reads SYGVKD. CDR3 length: 15 amino acids. The CDR3 DNA sequence: TGTGCCACCACTCCGTTAGCAGGGAGGTCCAATGAGCAGTTCTTC. It is translated as CATTPLAGRSNEQFF.

This chain links TRBV29-1 with TRBJ2-4; tentatively, D is TRBD2 (6 bases). CDR3 length equals 10 residues. Germline V gene lookup returns CDR1 SQVTM and CDR2 ANQGSEA. The V and J ends lost 3 bases and 9 bases respectively, with 6 bases between them. The CDR3 protein is CSVEEGIQYF. The CDR3 DNA is TGCAGCGTTGAGGAGGGCATTCAGTACTTC. The full variable domain, rest sourced from reference TRBV29-1 and TRBJ2-4, is SAVISQKPSRDICQRGTSLTIQCQVDSQVTMMFWYRQQPGQSLTLIATANQGSEATYESGFVIDKFPISRPNLTFSTLTVSNMSPEDSSIYLCSVEEGIQYFGAGTRLSVL.

This CDR3 is CASSLTPVMEQYF. The CDR3 region has the DNA TGTGCCAGCAGCTTAACCCCGGTTATGGAGCAGTACTTC. The chain uses TRBV7-2 and TRBJ2-7; the D is unclear. The V end was cut by 2 bases, the J end by 7 bases, with 12 bases between. Germline lookup yields CDR1 SGHTA and CDR2 FQGNSA. There are 13 residues in the CDR3.

V usage is TRBV10-1 and J usage is TRBJ2-5; a weak D match, TRBD1 (5 bases). CDR1 WNHNN and CDR2 SYGVQD come from the germline V gene (reference sequence). The CDR3 spans 14 residues. Deletions cut 2 bases from V and 0 bases from J, with 7 bases between. CDR3 DNA: TGCGCCAGCAGTGAGAACAGGAACCAAGAGACCCAGTACTTC. This sequence encodes CASSENRNQETQYF.

This rearrangement joins TRBV3-1 (or the pseudogene TRBV3-2) to TRBJ2-7; 14 bases match TRBD2. With V trimmed by 4 bases and J by 0 bases, 8 bases remained unmatched. The CDR3 totals 18 residues. Germline CDR1 and CDR2: LGHDT and YNNKEL (reference sequence). CDR3 amino acids: CASSRGLAGAKSSYEQYF. The CDR3 bases are TGTGCCAGCAGCCGGGGACTAGCGGGGGCTAAGAGCTCCTACGAGCAGTACTTC.

This clone has just a few counts. The rearrangement links TRBV19 to TRBJ1-1, with unresolved D. CDR1 LNHDA and CDR2 SQIVND come from the germline V gene (reference sequence). V lost 5 bases, J lost 1 base, and 8 bases lay in between. The CDR3 extends over 13 amino acids. The CDR3 DNA follows: TGTGCCAGTAGTTCAGGCTGGAACACTGAAGCTTTCTTT. Protein sequence: CASSSGWNTEAFF.

The chain has TRBV6-5 and TRBJ1-2; TRBD1 matches 7 bases. CDR1 and CDR2 (germline): MNHEY, SVGAGI. Trimming took 6 bases from V and 4 from J; bases not matched to a gene: 5. The CDR3 sequence is 13 residues long. The chain's CDR3 is CASRTGQIYGYTF. The CDR3 DNA follows: TGTGCCAGCAGGACGGGACAGATCTATGGCTACACCTTC.

The chain is built from TRBV29-1 and TRBJ2-7; TRBD1 matches 9 bases. CDR1 and CDR2 from the germline V gene are SQVTM and ANQGSEA. CDR3 length: 14 residues. Germline trimming cut 3 bases from V and 0 bases from J; bases unmatched to any gene: 3. The CDR3 sequence is CSVEAGQGSYEQYF. The DNA of the CDR3 is TGCAGCGTTGAGGCGGGACAGGGCTCCTACGAGCAGTACTTC.

The CDR3 loop is CASSQLTGGYNEQFF. In DNA, the CDR3 is TGTGCCAGCAGCCAACTGACAGGGGGCTACAATGAGCAGTTCTTC. The genes are TRBV4-2 and TRBJ2-1; 9 bases line up with TRBD1. J was trimmed by 3 bases and V by 2 bases; bases with no gene match: 2. Germline V gives CDR1 LGHNA, CDR2 YNFKEQ. The CDR3 length is 15 residues.

This clone is termed medium-sized. The chain is built from TRBV5-4 and TRBJ2-3, with 7 positions matching TRBD2. The CDR3 extends over 15 amino acids. The V gene's germline CDR1 is SGHNT and CDR2 YYREEE (reference sequence). The junction had 14 bases not matched to a gene; V was cut back by 3 bases and J by 10 bases. Here the CDR3 reads CASSSGTIGPASQYF. The CDR3, as DNA: TGTGCCAGCAGCTCCGGGACTATCGGGCCCGCATCGCAGTATTTT.

V gene TRBV2 combines with J gene TRBJ2-1; D may be TRBD1 (6 bases). Germline assignment: CDR1 SNHLY and CDR2 FYNNEI. V lost 8 bases and J 7 bases, leaving 24 bases between the germline ends. The CDR3 totals 16 residues. This chain's CDR3 is CASGQIGGSIRNEQFF. In DNA form, the CDR3 reads TGTGCCAGCGGCCAGATAGGGGGTAGCATTCGGAATGAGCAGTTCTTC.

This clone was counted between two and nine times. The chain is built from TRBV30 and TRBJ1-5; the D gene is possibly TRBD1 (6 bases). V was clipped by 1 base and J by 5 bases, with 9 bases between them. Germline V lookup: CDR1 GTSNPN, CDR2 SVGIG (reference sequence). This CDR3 is 13 amino acids long. CDR3 residues: CAWSGGGDQPQHF. CDR3 nucleotides: TGTGCCTGGAGTGGGGGGGGCGATCAGCCCCAGCATTTT.

The chain joins TRBV5-1 to TRBJ2-3, with a possible D match to TRBD2 (5 bases). Germline loops: CDR1 SGHRS, CDR2 YFSETQ. V dropped 4 bases and J dropped 0 bases, with 9 bases sitting between them. This CDR3 is built from 14 residues. The CDR3 loop reads CASSMDSSTDTQYF. The CDR3 coding sequence is TGCGCCAGCAGCATGGACTCAAGCACAGATACGCAGTATTTT.

This clone came up once. CDR3 sequence: CASSFQGMNTEAFF. In DNA, the CDR3 is TGTGCCAGCAGCTTTCAGGGGATGAACACTGAAGCTTTCTTT. The V and J genes are TRBV11-2 and TRBJ1-1, with TRBD1 as a possible D gene (6 bases). Trimming pared 3 bases from V and 0 bases from J, leaving 8 bases between. CDR1 SGHAT and CDR2 FQNNGV come from the germline V gene. The CDR3 covers 14 residues. The whole variable domain, remainder taken from reference TRBV11-2 and TRBJ1-1, is EAGVAQSPRYKIIEKRQSVAFWCNPISGHATLYWYQQILGQGPKLLIQFQNNGVVDDSQLPKDRFSAERLKGVDSTLKIQPAKLEDSAVYLCASSFQGMNTEAFFGQGTRLTVV.

The J gene is TRBJ1-3, the V gene TRBV5-6, with D unclear. The CDR3 extends over 13 amino acids. The V end lost 4 bases, the J end lost 0 bases, and 5 bases lay between the germline ends. Germline CDR1 reads SGHDT; CDR2 reads YYEEEE. Here the CDR3 DNA reads TGTGCCAGCAGCCCCCACTCTGGAAACACCATATATTTT. Translated, it gives CASSPHSGNTIYF. Looking up the rest from reference TRBV5-6 and TRBJ1-3 gives the full variable domain: DAGVTQSPTHLIKTRGQQVTLRCSPKSGHDTVSWYQQALGQGPQFIFQYYEEEERQRGNFPDRFSGHQFPNYSSELNVNALLLGDSALYLCASSPHSGNTIYFGEGSWLTVV.

The V gene is TRBV27, the J gene TRBJ2-3, with 12 bases lining up with TRBD2. The CDR3 is 18 residues long. Germline trimming cut 5 bases from V and 5 bases from J; bases unmatched to any gene: 14. Germline V gives CDR1 MNHEY, CDR2 SMNVEV (reference sequence). CDR3 residues: CASSPPSLAGGAEDTQYF. For the CDR3, the DNA is TGTGCCAGCAGTCCCCCATCTCTAGCGGGGGGGGCTGAAGATACGCAGTATTTT.